This is a list of T cell receptor beta chains from one sample in a study of early stage breast cancer tumors. The data were produced by immunoSEQ multiplex PCR, yet TCRdb's version contains in-frame clones alone and is incomplete. The data show 20,000 to 25,000 clones, with 65% to 70% seen just once and around 9.5% held by the top ten. The sample comprised breast tumor tissue. Receptors were obtained from a person aged 60 to 70 with breast cancer. Each CDR3 is given with its conserved first and last residue. Fields, in order: V gene, J gene, D gene, clone size, CDR3 protein, CDR3 DNA. D genes are given only for firm matches. The size field is filled for only some rows; it gives once, few, many or a size class.

TRBV30	TRBJ2-3	TRBD1	NA	CAWSVLGGGRDTQYF	TGTGCCTGGAGTGTATTAGGGGGCGGGCGAGATACGCAGTATTTT
TRBV28	TRBJ2-1	TRBD2	NA	CASRYSGRTHNEQFF	TGTGCCAGCAGGTATAGCGGGAGGACCCACAATGAGCAGTTCTTC
TRBV7-2	TRBJ2-2	NA	NA	CASSLVWPGMGSTGELFF	TGTGCCAGCAGCTTAGTCTGGCCAGGGATGGGTTCAACCGGGGAGCTGTTTTTT
TRBV5-4	TRBJ1-3	NA	few	CASSLWQGTSRSGNTIYF	TGTGCCAGCAGCTTGTGGCAGGGTACGTCCCGCTCTGGAAACACCATATATTTT
TRBV7-6	TRBJ1-3	NA	NA	CASSQGQLPGNTIYF	TGTGCCAGCAGCCAGGGGCAGCTCCCTGGAAACACCATATATTTT
TRBV5-5	TRBJ1-4	TRBD1	NA	CASSGTGTGLFNEKLFF	TGTGCCAGCAGCGGAACCGGGACAGGCCTTTTTAATGAAAAACTGTTTTTT
TRBV28	TRBJ2-2	TRBD2	NA	CASMGLAGTGELFF	TGTGCCAGCATGGGGCTAGCGGGGACCGGGGAGCTGTTTTTT
TRBV19	TRBJ2-2	TRBD2	NA	CASSGITGGNTGELFF	TGTGCCAGTAGTGGAATAACGGGAGGGAACACCGGGGAGCTGTTTTTT
TRBV6-5	TRBJ2-7	TRBD2	NA	CASSYLAGVHEQYF	TGTGCCAGCAGTTATCTAGCGGGAGTCCACGAGCAGTACTTC
TRBV9	TRBJ2-1	TRBD2	few	CASSVRGLAEYNEQFF	TGTGCCAGCAGCGTTAGGGGACTAGCGGAATACAATGAGCAGTTCTTC
TRBV7-6	TRBJ1-1	TRBD1	medium-sized	CASSTGRGQRNTEAFF	TGTGCCAGCAGCACGGGCAGGGGGCAAAGGAACACTGAAGCTTTCTTT
TRBV28	TRBJ1-4	TRBD1	NA	CASSTWAGQGREKLFF	TGTGCCAGCAGTACCTGGGCTGGACAGGGACGAGAAAAACTGTTTTTT
TRBV7-2	TRBJ2-1	TRBD1	NA	CASSSTGTVAYNEQFF	TGTGCCAGCAGCTCTACCGGGACAGTCGCCTACAATGAGCAGTTCTTC
TRBV7-9	TRBJ1-1	NA	once	CASSARTYLEAFF	TGTGCCAGCAGCGCGCGGACTTACCTCGAAGCTTTCTTT
TRBV29-1	TRBJ1-2	NA	NA	CSVAGIPYGYTF	TGCAGCGTTGCGGGGATCCCCTATGGCTACACCTTC
TRBV28	TRBJ1-1	NA	few	CAIPDRSNTEAFF	TGTGCCATCCCGGACAGATCGAACACTGAAGCTTTCTTT
TRBV5-1	TRBJ2-7	NA	NA	CASSPGHVSSYEQYF	TGCGCCAGCAGCCCGGGACACGTTAGCTCCTACGAGCAGTACTTC
TRBV29-1	TRBJ1-2	NA	few	CSVEGRGGNYGYTF	TGCAGCGTTGAGGGGAGAGGGGGAAACTATGGCTACACCTTC
TRBV6-1	TRBJ2-7	TRBD2	NA	CASSGTSGSYEQYF	TGTGCCAGCTCGGGGACTAGCGGATCCTACGAGCAGTACTTC
TRBV5-1	TRBJ1-1	TRBD1	NA	CASSSGQGEAEAFF	TGCGCCAGCAGCTCGGGACAGGGAGAGGCAGAAGCTTTCTTT
TRBV19	TRBJ2-6	NA	NA	CASSINAGSGANVLTF	TGTGCCAGTAGTATTAACGCGGGGTCGGGGGCCAACGTCCTGACTTTC
TRBV5-4	TRBJ1-5	TRBD1	NA	CASSRQGSNQPQHF	TGTGCCAGCAGCCGACAGGGGTCCAATCAGCCCCAGCATTTT
TRBV5-6	TRBJ2-7	NA	NA	CASSGGRDRPYEQYF	TGTGCCAGCAGCGGAGGGCGGGACAGACCCTACGAGCAGTACTTC
TRBV18	TRBJ2-7	TRBD1	few	CASSPRPGTGPYEQYF	TGTGCCAGCTCACCCCGTCCCGGGACAGGGCCCTACGAGCAGTACTTC
TRBV28	TRBJ2-7	TRBD1	few	CASRGQGAWNQQYF	TGTGCCAGCAGGGGACAGGGGGCCTGGAACCAGCAGTACTTC
TRBV10-2	TRBJ2-3	TRBD2	NA	CASRGEGLTDTQYF	TGCGCCAGCAGAGGGGAGGGCCTGACAGATACGCAGTATTTT
TRBV25-1	TRBJ1-4	NA	NA	CASSTWFATNEKLFF	TGTGCCAGCTCTACTTGGTTTGCAACTAATGAAAAACTGTTTTTT
TRBV6-5	TRBJ2-7	NA	once	CAISEYGGPYEQYF	TGTGCCATCAGTGAGTACGGGGGGCCCTACGAGCAGTACTTC
TRBV6-5	TRBJ1-2	NA	few	CASSSSTTGPNYGYTF	TGTGCCAGCAGTTCATCCACGACAGGACCTAACTATGGCTACACCTTC
TRBV18	TRBJ2-7	NA	many	CASSPSAGGEQYF	TGTGCCAGCTCACCATCGGCCGGAGGCGAGCAGTACTTC
TRBV7-9	TRBJ2-7	NA	NA	CASSSLQGHEQYF	TGTGCCAGCAGCTCCCTGCAGGGCCACGAGCAGTACTTC
TRBV14	TRBJ1-3	NA	NA	CASSQQISGNTIYF	TGTGCCAGCAGCCAACAGATCTCTGGAAACACCATATATTTT
TRBV28	TRBJ1-1	TRBD1	NA	CASTAIGTGSSNTEAFF	TGTGCCAGCACCGCGATCGGGACAGGGTCCTCTAACACTGAAGCTTTCTTT